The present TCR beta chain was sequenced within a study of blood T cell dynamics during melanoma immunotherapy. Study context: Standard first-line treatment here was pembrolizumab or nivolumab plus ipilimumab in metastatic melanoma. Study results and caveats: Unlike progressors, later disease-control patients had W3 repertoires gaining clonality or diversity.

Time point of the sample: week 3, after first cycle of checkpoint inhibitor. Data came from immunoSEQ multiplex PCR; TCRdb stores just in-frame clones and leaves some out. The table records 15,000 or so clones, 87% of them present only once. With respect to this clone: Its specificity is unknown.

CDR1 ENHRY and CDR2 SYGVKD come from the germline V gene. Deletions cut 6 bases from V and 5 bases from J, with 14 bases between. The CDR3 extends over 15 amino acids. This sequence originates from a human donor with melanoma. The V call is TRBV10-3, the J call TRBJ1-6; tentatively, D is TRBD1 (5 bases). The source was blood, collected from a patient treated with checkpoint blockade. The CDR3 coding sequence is TGTGCCATCAGGGGGGGGGAAGGGAATAATTCACCCCTCCACTTT. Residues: CAIRGGEGNNSPLHF.